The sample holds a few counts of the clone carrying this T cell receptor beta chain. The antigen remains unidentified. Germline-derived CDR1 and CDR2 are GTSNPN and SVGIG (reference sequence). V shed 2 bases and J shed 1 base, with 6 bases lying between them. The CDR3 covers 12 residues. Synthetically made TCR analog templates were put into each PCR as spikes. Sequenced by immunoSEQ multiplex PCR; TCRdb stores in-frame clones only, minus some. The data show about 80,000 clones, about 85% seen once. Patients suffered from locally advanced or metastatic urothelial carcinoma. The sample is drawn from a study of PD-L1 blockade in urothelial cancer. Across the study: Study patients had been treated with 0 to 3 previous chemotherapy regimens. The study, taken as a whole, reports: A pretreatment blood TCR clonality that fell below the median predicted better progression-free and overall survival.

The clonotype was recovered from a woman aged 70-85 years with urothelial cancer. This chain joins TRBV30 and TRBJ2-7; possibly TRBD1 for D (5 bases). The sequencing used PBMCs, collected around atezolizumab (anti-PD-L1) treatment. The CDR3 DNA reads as TGTGCCTGGAGTCGACAGTCCTACGAGCAGTACTTC. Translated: CAWSRQSYEQYF. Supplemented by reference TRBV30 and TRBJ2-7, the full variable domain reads SQTIHQWPATLVQPVGSPLSLECTVEGTSNPNLYWYRQAAGRGLQLLFYSVGIGQISSEVPQNLSASRPQDRQFILSSKKLLLSDSGFYLCAWSRQSYEQYFGPGTRLTVT.